This TCR beta chain is from a study of T-cell reconstitution after alpha-beta-depleted transplantation in children. Study conclusions and caveats: Surviving recipient T cells and intrathymic progenitors accounted for some patients' high TCRbeta diversity at day 60. It was newly produced T cells that mostly accounted for T-cell counts and diversity one year after transplant. There were reportedly several hundred expanded graft clones from which alpha-beta T cells came about two months after transplant.

Unique molecular identifiers were built into the TCRbeta library. A single record per CDR3 protein comes from TCRdb applying MiXCR to the PCR reads. The sample comprises some 300,000 distinct CDR3 sequences, roughly 7.8% of which are singletons, and approximately 8.6% rests with the top ten. Germline V gene sequence: CDR1 SEHNR, CDR2 FQNEAQ (reference sequence). The CDR3 is 14 residues long. Deletions cut 0 bases from V and 8 bases from J, with 13 bases between. This clonotype was seen repeatedly, ten times or more. As yet, its antigen is unknown. The clonotype originates from a female patient aged 2 to 10 who had a stem cell transplant for Fanconi anemia, so the T cells may come from the graft donor. The sample consisted of peripheral blood, taken 360 days after TCRalphabeta/CD19-depleted stem cell transplant. The rearrangement joins TRBV7-9 to TRBJ1-1; no reliable D call. DNA for the CDR3: TGTGCCAGCAGCTTAGCGGCGGGGAGTTGGGAAGCTTTCTTT. It yields the protein CASSLAAGSWEAFF.